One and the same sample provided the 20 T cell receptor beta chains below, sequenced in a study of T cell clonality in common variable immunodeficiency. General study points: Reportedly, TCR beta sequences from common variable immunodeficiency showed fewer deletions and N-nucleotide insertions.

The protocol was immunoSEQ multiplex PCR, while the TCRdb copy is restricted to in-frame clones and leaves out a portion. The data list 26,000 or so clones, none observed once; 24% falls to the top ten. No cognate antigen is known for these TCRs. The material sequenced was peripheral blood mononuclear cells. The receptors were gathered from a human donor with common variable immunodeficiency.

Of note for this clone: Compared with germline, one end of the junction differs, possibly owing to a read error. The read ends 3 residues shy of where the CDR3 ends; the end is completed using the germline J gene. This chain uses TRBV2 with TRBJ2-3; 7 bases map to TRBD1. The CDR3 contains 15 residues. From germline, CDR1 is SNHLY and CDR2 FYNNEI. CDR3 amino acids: CASSPGTASTDTQYF. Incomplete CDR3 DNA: TGTGCTAGCAGTCCCGGGACAGCTAGCACAGATACG.

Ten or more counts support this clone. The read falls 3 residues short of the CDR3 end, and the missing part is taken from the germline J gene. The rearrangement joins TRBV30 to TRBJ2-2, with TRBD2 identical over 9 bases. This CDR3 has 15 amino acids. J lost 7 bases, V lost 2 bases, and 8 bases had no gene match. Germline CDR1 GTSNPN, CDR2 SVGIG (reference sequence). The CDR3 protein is CAWSPIAGAGGELFF. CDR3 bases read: TGTGCCTGGAGTCCGATAGCGGGAGCGGGCGGGGAG.

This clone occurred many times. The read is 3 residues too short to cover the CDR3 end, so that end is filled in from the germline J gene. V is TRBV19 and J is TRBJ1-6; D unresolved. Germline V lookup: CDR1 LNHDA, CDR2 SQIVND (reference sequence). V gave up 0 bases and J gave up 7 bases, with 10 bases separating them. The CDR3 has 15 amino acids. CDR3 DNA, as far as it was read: TGTGCCAGTAGTATAGATCGCAGTTTGAATTCACCC. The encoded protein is CASSIDRSLNSP. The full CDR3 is CASSIDRSLNSPLHF.

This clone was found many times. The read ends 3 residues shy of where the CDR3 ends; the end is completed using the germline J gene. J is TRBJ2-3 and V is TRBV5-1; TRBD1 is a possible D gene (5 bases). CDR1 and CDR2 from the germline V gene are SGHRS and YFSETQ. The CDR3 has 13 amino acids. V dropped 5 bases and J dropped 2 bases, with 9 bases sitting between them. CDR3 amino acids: CASRVGDTDTQYF. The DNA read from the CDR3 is TGCGCCAGCAGAGTAGGGGACACAGATACG.

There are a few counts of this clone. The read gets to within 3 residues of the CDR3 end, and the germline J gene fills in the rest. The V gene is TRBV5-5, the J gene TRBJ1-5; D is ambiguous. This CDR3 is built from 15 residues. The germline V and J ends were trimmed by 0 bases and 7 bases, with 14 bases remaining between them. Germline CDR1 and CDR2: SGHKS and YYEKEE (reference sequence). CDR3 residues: CASSLGSVNKQPQHF. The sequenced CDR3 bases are TGTGCCAGCAGCTTGGGTTCTGTCAACAAGCAGCCC.

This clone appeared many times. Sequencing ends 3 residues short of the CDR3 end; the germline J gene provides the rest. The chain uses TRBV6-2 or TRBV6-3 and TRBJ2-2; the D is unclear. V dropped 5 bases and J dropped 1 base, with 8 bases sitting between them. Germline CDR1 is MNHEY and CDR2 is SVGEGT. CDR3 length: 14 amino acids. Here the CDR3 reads CASSPLLNTGELFF. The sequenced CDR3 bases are TGTGCCAGCAGTCCCCTTTTGAACACCGGGGAG.

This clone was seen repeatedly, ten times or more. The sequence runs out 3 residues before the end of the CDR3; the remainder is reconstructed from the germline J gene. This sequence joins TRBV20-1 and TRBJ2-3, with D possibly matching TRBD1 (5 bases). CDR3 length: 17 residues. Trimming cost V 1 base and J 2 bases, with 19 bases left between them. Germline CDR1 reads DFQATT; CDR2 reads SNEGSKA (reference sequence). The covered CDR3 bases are TGCAGTGCTAGAGTACAGGTTACGGTGTTGAACACAGATACG. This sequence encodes CSARVQVTVLNTDT. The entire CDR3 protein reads CSARVQVTVLNTDTQYF.

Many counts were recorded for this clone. The sequenced CDR3 bases are TGTGCCAGCAGCTTGGGAGGAACTAATGAAAAA. It codes for CASSLGGTNEK. The CDR3 in its entirety is CASSLGGTNEKLFF. This chain joins TRBV5-6 and TRBJ1-4; D is ambiguous. The read halts 3 residues ahead of the CDR3 end, with the missing end drawn from the germline J gene. Trimming stripped 0 bases from V and 1 base from J, with 4 bases between. Germline V lookup: CDR1 SGHDT, CDR2 YYEEEE. This CDR3 contains 14 residues.

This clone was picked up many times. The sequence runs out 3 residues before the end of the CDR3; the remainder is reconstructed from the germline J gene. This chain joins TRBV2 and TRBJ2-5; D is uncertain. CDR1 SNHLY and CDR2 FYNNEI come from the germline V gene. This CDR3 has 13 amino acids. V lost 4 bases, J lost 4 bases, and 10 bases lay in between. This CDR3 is CASSALLAETQYF. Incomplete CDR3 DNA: TGTGCCAGCAGTGCACTATTAGCAGAGACC.

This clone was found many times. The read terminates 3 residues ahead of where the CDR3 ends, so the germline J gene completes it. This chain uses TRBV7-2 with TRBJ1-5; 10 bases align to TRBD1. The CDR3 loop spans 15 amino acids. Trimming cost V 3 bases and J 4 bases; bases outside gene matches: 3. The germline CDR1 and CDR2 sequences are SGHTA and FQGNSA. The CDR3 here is CASSFDRGRNQPQHF. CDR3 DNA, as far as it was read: TGTGCCAGCAGCTTCGACAGGGGGCGGAATCAGCCC.

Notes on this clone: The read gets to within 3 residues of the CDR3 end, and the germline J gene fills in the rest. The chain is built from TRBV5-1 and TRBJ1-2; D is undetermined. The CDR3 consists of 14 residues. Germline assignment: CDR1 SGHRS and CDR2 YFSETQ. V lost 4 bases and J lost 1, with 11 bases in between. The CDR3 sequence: CASSGAGLNYGYTF. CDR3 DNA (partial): TGCGCCAGCAGCGGCGCAGGCCTTAACTATGGC.

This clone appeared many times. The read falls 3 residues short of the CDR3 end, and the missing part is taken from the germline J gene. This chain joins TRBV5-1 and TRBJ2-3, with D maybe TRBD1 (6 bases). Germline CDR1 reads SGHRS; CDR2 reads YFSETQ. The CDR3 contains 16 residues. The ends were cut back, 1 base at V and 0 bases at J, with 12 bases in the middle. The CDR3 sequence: CASSLPRGSSTDTQYF. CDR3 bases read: TGCGCCAGCAGCTTGCCCAGGGGATCTAGCACAGATACG.

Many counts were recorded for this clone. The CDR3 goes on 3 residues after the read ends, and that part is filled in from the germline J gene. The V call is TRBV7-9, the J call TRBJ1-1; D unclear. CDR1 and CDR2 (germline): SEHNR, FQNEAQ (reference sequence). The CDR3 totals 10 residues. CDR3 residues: CASSLKWAFF. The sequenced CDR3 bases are TGTGCCAGCAGCCTAAAGTGG.

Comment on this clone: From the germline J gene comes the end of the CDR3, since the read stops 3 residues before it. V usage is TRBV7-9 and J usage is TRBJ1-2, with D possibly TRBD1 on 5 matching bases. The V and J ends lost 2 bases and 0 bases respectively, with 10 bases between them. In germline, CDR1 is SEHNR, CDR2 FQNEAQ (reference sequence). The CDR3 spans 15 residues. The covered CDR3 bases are TGTGCCAGCAGCTTAAACGGGGGTTCTAACTATGGC. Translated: CASSLNGGSNYG. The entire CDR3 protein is CASSLNGGSNYGYTF.

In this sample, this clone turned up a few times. The chain's CDR3 is CASSFQFQETQYF. The part of the CDR3 DNA that was read is TGTGCCAGCAGTTTCCAATTCCAAGAGACC. This chain joins TRBV27 and TRBJ2-5; D is unresolved. The read ends 3 residues before the CDR3 terminus; that terminus is restored from the germline J gene. The germline V gene has CDR1 MNHEY and CDR2 SMNVEV (reference sequence). V was pared by 3 bases and J by 1 base, with 6 bases between. The CDR3 has 13 amino acids.

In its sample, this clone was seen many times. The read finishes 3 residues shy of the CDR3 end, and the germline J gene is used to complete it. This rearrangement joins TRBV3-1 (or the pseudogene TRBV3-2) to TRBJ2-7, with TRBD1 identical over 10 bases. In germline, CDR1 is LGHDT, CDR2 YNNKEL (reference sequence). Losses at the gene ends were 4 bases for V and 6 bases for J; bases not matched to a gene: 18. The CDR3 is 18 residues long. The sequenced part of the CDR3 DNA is TGTGCCAGCAGCCCCCTCGGGCAAAACCGGGACAGGGGCTCCGAG. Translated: CASSPLGQNRDRGSE. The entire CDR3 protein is CASSPLGQNRDRGSEQYF.

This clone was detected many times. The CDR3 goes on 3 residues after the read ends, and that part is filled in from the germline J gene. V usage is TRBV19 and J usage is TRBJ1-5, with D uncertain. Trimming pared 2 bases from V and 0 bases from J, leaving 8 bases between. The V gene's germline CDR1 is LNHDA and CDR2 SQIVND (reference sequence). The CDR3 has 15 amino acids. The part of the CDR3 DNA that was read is TGTGCCAGTAGTATATCCCAACTTAGCAATCAGCCC. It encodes CASSISQLSNQP. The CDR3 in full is CASSISQLSNQPQHF.

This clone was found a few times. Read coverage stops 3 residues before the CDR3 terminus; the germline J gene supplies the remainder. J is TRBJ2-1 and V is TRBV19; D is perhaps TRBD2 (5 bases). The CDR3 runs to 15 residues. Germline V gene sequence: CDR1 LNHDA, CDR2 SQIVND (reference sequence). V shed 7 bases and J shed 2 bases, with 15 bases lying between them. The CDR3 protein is CASNTLSGTYNEQFF. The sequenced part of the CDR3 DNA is TGTGCCAGTAACACTTTGAGCGGAACCTACAATGAG.

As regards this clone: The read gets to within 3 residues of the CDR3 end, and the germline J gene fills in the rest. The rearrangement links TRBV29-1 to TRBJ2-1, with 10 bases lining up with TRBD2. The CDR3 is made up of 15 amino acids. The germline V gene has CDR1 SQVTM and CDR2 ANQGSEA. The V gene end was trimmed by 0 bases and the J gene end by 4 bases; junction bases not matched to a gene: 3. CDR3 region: CSVEEASGRYNEQFF. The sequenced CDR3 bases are TGCAGCGTTGAAGAGGCTAGCGGGAGATACAATGAG.

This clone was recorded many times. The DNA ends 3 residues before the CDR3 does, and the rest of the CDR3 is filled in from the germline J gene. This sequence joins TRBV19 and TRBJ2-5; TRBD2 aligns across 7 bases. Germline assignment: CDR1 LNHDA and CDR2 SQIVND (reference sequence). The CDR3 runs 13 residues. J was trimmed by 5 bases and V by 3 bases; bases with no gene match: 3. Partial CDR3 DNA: TGTGCCAGTAGTATCGCGGGGGAGGAGACC. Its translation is CASSIAGEET. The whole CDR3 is CASSIAGEETQYF.